This TCR beta chain was captured by sequencing in a study of cytomegalovirus exposure and HLA in healthy donors. Study-wide points: For cytomegalovirus status, the classifier reportedly gave diagnoses with high specificity and sensitivity.

The protocol was immunoSEQ multiplex PCR, while the TCRdb copy is restricted to in-frame clones and leaves out a portion. The sample yields 200,000 to 250,000 clones, 80% to 85% seen once. This clone was picked up one time. Its antigen is still unknown. The V segment lost 5 bases and the J segment 6 bases; nucleotides outside the gene matches: 8. Looked up from germline, CDR1 is MNHEY and CDR2 is SMNVEV (reference sequence). This CDR3 region has 15 residues. The V call is TRBV27, the J call TRBJ1-5, with 9 bases that match TRBD1. This receptor was taken from a woman aged 25-40 years in good health and CMV-seropositive. The material sequenced was PBMCs. CDR3 protein: CASSLGQGLFQPQHF. DNA of the CDR3: TGTGCCAGCAGTCTCGGACAGGGGTTATTTCAGCCCCAGCATTTT.